The following is a TCR beta chain sequence with its context. Only in-frame clones appear in the TCRdb table, and some are missing; sequencing was by immunoSEQ multiplex PCR. The table records 78,000 or so clones, roughly 88% of them present only once. The sample belongs to a study of control samples from healthy donors and cancer patients. Trimming pared 3 bases from V and 2 bases from J, leaving 8 bases between. The CDR3 spans 12 residues. From germline, CDR1 is SQVTM and CDR2 ANQGSEA. The sequenced sample consisted of blood. The TCR comes from a woman between 45 and 60 years old in good health. The rearrangement uses TRBV29-1 and TRBJ2-7; D perhaps matches TRBD1 (5 bases). In nucleotides, the CDR3 is TGCAGCGTTGAGTGGGGCACCTACGAGCAGTACTTC. It specifies CSVEWGTYEQYF.